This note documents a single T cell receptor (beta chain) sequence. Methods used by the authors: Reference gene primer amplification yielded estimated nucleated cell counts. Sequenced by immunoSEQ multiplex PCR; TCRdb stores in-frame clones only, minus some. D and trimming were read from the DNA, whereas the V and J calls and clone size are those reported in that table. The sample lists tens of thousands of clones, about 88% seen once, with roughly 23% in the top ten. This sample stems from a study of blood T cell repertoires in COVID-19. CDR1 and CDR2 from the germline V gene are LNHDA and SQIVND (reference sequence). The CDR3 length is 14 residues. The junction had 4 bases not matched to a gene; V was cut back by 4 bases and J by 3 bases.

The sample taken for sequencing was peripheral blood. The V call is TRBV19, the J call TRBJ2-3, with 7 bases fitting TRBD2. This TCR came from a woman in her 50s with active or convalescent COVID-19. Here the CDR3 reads CASSRGLGTDTQYF. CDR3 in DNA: TGTGCCAGTAGTAGAGGACTAGGGACAGATACGCAGTATTTT.